This record covers a single T cell receptor (beta chain). The data were taken from a study of control samples from healthy donors and cancer patients. The germline V gene encodes CDR1 DFQATT and CDR2 SNEGSKA (reference sequence). This CDR3 contains 11 residues. J was trimmed by 8 bases and V by 6 bases; bases with no gene match: 6. Clones were sequenced by immunoSEQ multiplex PCR, and TCRdb holds only the in-frame ones, with some missing. Of around 200,000 clones listed, 85% to 95% were seen once; the top ten hold roughly 1.5%. Sequenced material: blood. The receptor comes from a man aged 18 to 29 in good health. The chain links TRBV20-1 to TRBJ1-1; 7 bases match TRBD1. As DNA, the CDR3 is TGCAGTGCAACACGACAGGGAGAAGCTTTCTTT. It translates to CSATRQGEAFF.